This is a list of T cell receptor beta chains from one sample in a study of CD8 T cells in ankylosing spondylitis. TCRdb re-analysed the 5' RACE reads in MiXCR, keeping a single row per CDR3 protein. The sample shows under 450,000 distinct CDR3 sequences, 20% of them seen only once. Specimen: blood, either unsorted or a sorted T cell fraction (not recorded which). The receptors come from a male donor with ankylosing spondylitis or in good health (not recorded which). Both conserved end residues are part of each CDR3.

v_call,j_call,cdr3_aa
TRBV12-3/TRBV12-4,TRBJ2-7,CASSLGLGVPEQYF
TRBV7-8,TRBJ2-1,CASSLAGPSPRQGQFF
TRBV12-3/TRBV12-4,TRBJ2-1,CASSSSGTGVHEQFF
TRBV3-1,TRBJ2-1,CASSGPGSSSYNEQFF
TRBV29-1,TRBJ2-2,CSARGTGNTGELFF
TRBV6-2/TRBV6-3,TRBJ2-5,CASSYGIAGLQETQYF
TRBV6-1,TRBJ1-1,CASSPENMNTEAFF
TRBV12-3/TRBV12-4,TRBJ1-5,CASSLWGTGGEQPQHF
TRBV12-3/TRBV12-4,TRBJ2-7,CASGQTGLTYEQYF
TRBV12-3/TRBV12-4,TRBJ1-4,CASSEMVGGHNEKLFF
TRBV27,TRBJ2-3,CASSLRPQYF
TRBV12-3/TRBV12-4,TRBJ2-7,CASSLSAGGFEQYF
TRBV12-3/TRBV12-4,TRBJ2-2,CGSSLAAYFLNTGELFF
TRBV7-9,TRBJ2-2,CASSSGSDTGELFF
TRBV29-1,TRBJ2-7,CSVVSSYEQYF
TRBV19,TRBJ2-3,CASSILGATDTQYF
TRBV6-5,TRBJ2-7,CASSYSSRNGKANF
TRBV4-1,TRBJ2-7,CASSQNPGDFYEQYF
TRBV21-1,TRBJ2-1,CASSNTSGGPYNEQFF
TRBV13,TRBJ2-7,CASSGPTEEQYF
TRBV11-2,TRBJ2-5,CASSLGGASSRETQYF
TRBV12-3/TRBV12-4,TRBJ2-5,CASSLWTKETQYF
TRBV10-2,TRBJ1-4,CASRPGLTNEKLFF
TRBV11-2,TRBJ2-3,CASSRPSGVDTQYF
TRBV4-1,TRBJ1-2,CASSRGQGDYGYTF
TRBV12-3/TRBV12-4,TRBJ2-6,CASIPGTGPGANVLTF
TRBV12-3/TRBV12-4,TRBJ2-1,CASSFSPDRPNTYNEQFF
TRBV20-1,TRBJ2-1,CSARLPELPAEQFF
TRBV27,TRBJ2-5,CASSPLDRGGQETQYF
TRBV2,TRBJ1-1,CASSVSGESTEAFF
TRBV12-3/TRBV12-4,TRBJ2-7,CASRVGGQGDEQYF
TRBV11-2,TRBJ2-1,CASSPQMGITYNEQFF
TRBV25-1,TRBJ2-1,CASSEGSLLHSYNEQFF